The clone carrying this TCR beta chain was seen a handful of times. Antigen specificity is unknown. The source of the sample is a study of T-cell reconstitution after alpha-beta-depleted transplantation in children. General study results and limits: Surviving recipient T cells and thymic progenitors underlay high day-60 TCRbeta diversity in some patients. When one year had passed after transplant, most T-cell counts and diversity came from newly produced T cells. By about two months after transplant, alpha-beta T cells reportedly arose from several hundred graft clones that had expanded.

Construction of the TCRbeta library involved unique molecular identifiers. One entry per CDR3 protein results from TCRdb running MiXCR on the PCR reads. In the table there are hundreds of thousands of distinct CDR3 sequences, over 10% of which are singletons. The CDR3 covers 16 residues. The J segment lost 5 bases and the V segment lost 1 base, leaving 10 bases of the junction unmatched. Germline V gene lookup returns CDR1 MGHDK and CDR2 SYGVNS. The sequencing used PBMCs, mostly from graft donor cells, collected 360 days after TCRalphabeta/CD19-depleted stem cell transplant. The chain recombines TRBV25-1 with TRBJ2-5, with TRBD2 matching 7 bases. This sequence originates from a male patient aged 10-17 years who had a stem cell transplant for acute myeloid leukemia, so the T cells may come from the graft donor. For the CDR3, the DNA is TGTGCCAGCAGTGAATGGGGGGGAGGGCCGGGTGAGACCCAGTACTTC. It is translated as CASSEWGGGPGETQYF. The variable domain in full, completed from reference TRBV25-1 and TRBJ2-5, reads EADIYQTPRYLVIGTGKKITLECSQTMGHDKMYWYQQDPGMELHLIHYSYGVNSTEKGDLSSESTVSRIRTEHFPLTLESARPSHTSQYLCASSEWGGGPGETQYFGPGTRLLVL.